These T cell receptor beta chains were read from a single sample in a study of blood T cell repertoires in COVID-19. Sequencing used immunoSEQ multiplex PCR; TCRdb keeps in-frame clones, though not all of them. The data show almost 30,000 clones, with about 88% seen just once and about a tenth held by the top ten. Sequencing was performed on peripheral blood. These receptors originate from a human donor in a cohort sampled during active COVID-19. The CDR3 runs from the conserved cysteine through the conserved F or W. The D gene is left open where the match is weak. For some rows the clone size is stated as once, few or many, or as a class when expanded; others skip it.

TRBJ2-5 TRBV6-5 . . TGTGCCAGCAGGGCGGGCCTGCAAGAGACCCAGTACTTC CASRAGLQETQYF
TRBJ1-2 TRBV15 TRBD1 . TGTGCCACCAGCAGAGTTCGGACAGGACTTAACTATGGCTACACCTTC CATSRVRTGLNYGYTF
TRBJ2-7 TRBV6-5 TRBD1 . TGTGCCAGCAGGGCACAGGGGGCAGGGACCTACGAGCAGTACTTC CASRAQGAGTYEQYF
TRBJ2-2 TRBV5-1 . few TGCGCCAGCAGCCCTTACCCCGGGGGGCGCGGGGAGCTGTTTTTT CASSPYPGGRGELFF
TRBJ1-1 TRBV4-3 TRBD1 once TGCGCCAGCAGCACGGACAGGCGGCAGTCATTGGCTGAAGCTTTCTTT CASSTDRRQSLAEAFF
TRBJ1-5 TRBV5-1 . . TGCGCCAGCAGCTTGGCAGGGTCCAATCAGCCCCAGCATTTT CASSLAGSNQPQHF
TRBJ2-7 TRBV18 . once TGTGCCAGCTCACCACGGGGGGACAGCTACGAGCAGTACTTC CASSPRGDSYEQYF
TRBJ2-3 TRBV30 . . TGTGCCTGGAGTGGACGTGGGGGCGGGGATACGCAGTATTTT CAWSGRGGGDTQYF
TRBJ2-3 TRBV19 TRBD2 . TGTGCCAGCTCTGGACTAGCGGGGGAGCGTCAGTATTTT CASSGLAGERQYF
TRBJ2-3 TRBV4-2 . . TGTGCCAGCAGCCAAGATATTACGGGGGGCGGAGATACGCAGTATTTT CASSQDITGGGDTQYF
TRBJ2-3 TRBV12-3/TRBV12-4 . . TGTGCCAGCAGTTGGGCCCCACGTGTGACGCAGTATTTT CASSWAPRVTQYF
TRBJ2-5 TRBV10-3 . . TGTGCCATCGGTCTGGGGAGGAGTCAAGAGACCCAGTACTTC CAIGLGRSQETQYF
TRBJ2-7 TRBV4-1 TRBD1 . TGCGCCAGCAGCCAGTCGAGAGGGGGCTATAGGGAGCAGTACTTC CASSQSRGGYREQYF
TRBJ2-1 TRBV7-9 . . TGTGCCAGCAGCCTAGACTGGGGAGCGGATGGCTCCTACAATGAGCAGTTCTTC CASSLDWGADGSYNEQFF
TRBJ1-6 TRBV19 . . TGTGCCAGCAACAGTGTATATAATTCACCCCTCCACTTT CASNSVYNSPLHF
TRBJ2-2 TRBV7-2 TRBD2 . TGTGCCAGCAGCTTTGGGGCGCGGGGGGCGAACACCGGGGAGCTGTTTTTT CASSFGARGANTGELFF
TRBJ1-2 TRBV11-2 . . TGTGCCAGCAGCTTAGATCCCGGGAGCTATGGCTACACCTTC CASSLDPGSYGYTF
TRBJ2-3 TRBV3-1/TRBV3-2 . . TGTGCCAGCAGCCAGGCCTTCTTAAGCACAGATACGCAGTATTTT CASSQAFLSTDTQYF
TRBJ2-5 TRBV12-5 TRBD1 . TGTGCTAGTGGTTTGGGGACAGGGGGCGGGGAGACCCAGTACTTC CASGLGTGGGETQYF
TRBJ2-5 TRBV6-6 TRBD1 . TGTGCCAGCAGACCCGGGACAGGGGTAAAGACCCAGTACTTC CASRPGTGVKTQYF
TRBJ2-7 TRBV29-1 TRBD1 . TGCAGCGTGGACAGGGGGGGCGAGCAGTACTTC CSVDRGGEQYF
TRBJ1-4 TRBV18 . . TGTGCCAGCTCACCGCAACTGCCAACTAATGAAAAACTGTTTTTT CASSPQLPTNEKLFF
TRBJ2-1 TRBV10-3 TRBD2 large TGTGCCATCAGACATACTAGCGGTGAGGATGAGCAGTTCTTC CAIRHTSGEDEQFF
TRBJ2-1 TRBV3-1/TRBV3-2 . . TGTGCCAGCAGCCCCGGGACATGCACCTACAATGAGCAGTTCTTC CASSPGTCTYNEQFF
TRBJ2-7 TRBV6-2/TRBV6-3 TRBD2 once TGTGCCAGCAGTTCGATCCATGCGGGGGTCTCCTACGAGCAGTACTTC CASSSIHAGVSYEQYF
TRBJ2-3 TRBV28 . . TGTGCCAGCAGCCGTAGTACCCTATACACAGATACGCAGTATTTT CASSRSTLYTDTQYF
TRBJ2-3 TRBV4-1 TRBD2 . TGCGCCAGCAGCTTCGAGCGGGGGGACCCGTGGACCGGTCGGACGCAGTATTTT CASSFERGDPWTGRTQYF
TRBJ2-5 TRBV30 . . TGTGCCTGGAGTCTAACCGGGACCCAGTACTTC CAWSLTGTQYF
TRBJ1-1 TRBV5-8 . . TGTGCCAGCAGGAAGGGCGGGGGTTTGAACACTGAAGCTTTCTTT CASRKGGGLNTEAFF
TRBJ2-7 TRBV6-5 . . TGTGCCAGCAGTCCTGACATCCACGAGCAGTACTTC CASSPDIHEQYF
TRBJ1-2 TRBV7-8 TRBD1 . TGTGCCAGCAGCTTAGCCGGGACAGAATACTATGGCTACACCTTC CASSLAGTEYYGYTF
TRBJ2-2 TRBV7-9 TRBD2 . TGTGCCAGCAGCCAACTAGCGGGGGGGCCGACCGGGGAGCTGTTTTTT CASSQLAGGPTGELFF
TRBJ1-3 TRBV25-1 . . TGTGCCAGCAGGGGGACATCTAGATTAATTTCTGGAAACACCATATATTTT CASRGTSRLISGNTIYF
TRBJ1-1 TRBV7-9 . . TGTGCCAGCAGCCTTACAGTGAACACTGAAGCTTTCTTT CASSLTVNTEAFF
TRBJ2-1 TRBV2 TRBD2 . TGTGCCAGCAGCGTCGGGACTAGCCCAATCAATGAGCAGTTCTTC CASSVGTSPINEQFF
TRBJ2-7 TRBV5-4 TRBD2 . TGTGCCACGACTAGCGGGGGCCTTAGCTCCTACGAGCAGTACTTC CATTSGGLSSYEQYF
TRBJ2-2 TRBV9 TRBD2 . TGTGCCAGCAGCGTGGTCGGCGTCACTAGCGGGGCTGGGGAGCTGTTTTTT CASSVVGVTSGAGELFF
TRBJ2-4 TRBV5-1 TRBD1 . TGCGCCAGCAGCAGGGACAGGGGGGAAAACATTCAGTACTTC CASSRDRGENIQYF
TRBJ1-1 TRBV6-5 . . TGTGCCAGCAGTAATCGACAGAACACTGAAGCTTTCTTT CASSNRQNTEAFF
TRBJ2-7 TRBV18 . . TGTGCCAGCTCACCAGGCTTGAGGGCCTACGAGCAGTACTTC CASSPGLRAYEQYF
TRBJ2-7 TRBV7-5 . . TGTGCCAGAAGCTTAGATCCCCCCGCGCGCAGGGCTCACTACGAGCAGTACTTC CARSLDPPARRAHYEQYF
TRBJ1-6 TRBV7-3 TRBD1 . TGTGCCAGCAGTATTACAGGGGATTCACCCCTCCACTTT CASSITGDSPLHF
TRBJ2-3 TRBV11-2 . . TGTGCCAGCGAGCCCCCCCAGGGGCGCCCTGTGGCGCAGTATTTT CASEPPQGRPVAQYF
TRBJ1-1 TRBV15 . . TGTGCCGTTGGACAGACGAACACTGAAGCTTTCTTT CAVGQTNTEAFF
TRBJ2-6 TRBV10-3 TRBD1 . TGTGCCATCAGTCCTCGGACAGGGTCTGTTTCTGGGGCCAACGTCCTGACTTTC CAISPRTGSVSGANVLTF
TRBJ2-5 TRBV2 TRBD1 . TGTGCCAGCAGTAGGGACAGCCAAGAGACCCAGTACTTC CASSRDSQETQYF
TRBJ2-7 TRBV7-2 . . TGTGCCAGCAGCTTATACACCCGCTACGAGCAGTACTTC CASSLYTRYEQYF
TRBJ2-7 TRBV7-9 . . TGTGCCAGCAGCTTAGGGCAGGGCTCCCACGAGCAGTACTTC CASSLGQGSHEQYF
TRBJ2-5 TRBV4-2 TRBD2 . TGTGCCAGCAGCCAGGAACTAGCGGGGTATCAAGAGACCCAGTACTTC CASSQELAGYQETQYF
TRBJ2-5 TRBV24-1 TRBD1 . TGTGCCACCAGTCCCAGGGGGTACCAAGAGACCCAGTACTTC CATSPRGYQETQYF
TRBJ1-5 TRBV27 TRBD1 once TGTGCCAGCAGTTTATACGGGACAGGGGATCAGCCCCAGCATTTT CASSLYGTGDQPQHF
TRBJ1-4 TRBV6-5 TRBD1 . TGTGCCAGCAGTCGACAGGGGTGGAATGAAAAACTGTTTTTT CASSRQGWNEKLFF
TRBJ1-1 TRBV10-3 . . TGTGCCATCAGTGAGTCGACTCGGGGAACTGAAGCTTTCTTT CAISESTRGTEAFF
TRBJ2-7 TRBV19 . . TGTGCCAGTAGTAGGACAGGAGGGTACGAGCAGTACTTC CASSRTGGYEQYF
TRBJ1-5 TRBV19 . few TGTGCCTCCCACAGGAAGTTGGGCCAGCCCCAGCATTTT CASHRKLGQPQHF
TRBJ2-2 TRBV19 TRBD1 . TGTGCCAGTAGTAGGGGACAGCATTACACCGGGGAGCTGTTTTTT CASSRGQHYTGELFF
TRBJ2-1 TRBV6-2/TRBV6-3 . . TGTGCCAGCAGTAAATCCGGGACGGCTGGGCGGGGTGAGCAGTTCTTC CASSKSGTAGRGEQFF
TRBJ2-7 TRBV5-1 . . TGCGCCAGCAGCTCTCCGGACAGCTACGAGCAGTACTTC CASSSPDSYEQYF
TRBJ1-2 TRBV5-1 TRBD1 . TGCGCCAGCAGCTGGACCTTGACAGGGGGAGATGGCTACACCTTC CASSWTLTGGDGYTF
TRBJ2-3 TRBV5-1 . . TGCGCCAGCGACCTAGGGGCTTCGACAGATACGCAGTATTTT CASDLGASTDTQYF